This T cell receptor beta chain is from a study of T cells in Graves' hyperthyroidism and ophthalmopathy. Turning to the study itself: Blood from the periphery was taken at initial diagnosis, before any treatment. Overall study findings and caveats: By a 13 V-J model, ophthalmopathy was set apart from stable hyperthyroidism. Progression to ophthalmopathy was predicted a median of approximately 6.4 months early. In blood, most of the thyroid clonotypes expanded above 0.001 were also present.

Researchers amplified the TCR beta CDR3 regions from RNA transcripts. The primer set for the first-round RT-PCR of the TCR CDR3 was HTBI. TCRdb fed the multiplex PCR reads into MiXCR, producing one record per CDR3 protein. The table records around 620,000 distinct CDR3 sequences, approximately 15% of them present only once. Many counts were recorded for this clonotype. Its target is not known. The source of this sequence is a woman aged 18 to 35 with Graves' ophthalmopathy. The source material was blood.

The CDR3 sequence: CASSWGTSGRALRWYNEQFF. Written as DNA, the CDR3 is TGTGCCAGCAGCTGGGGGACTAGCGGGAGGGCCCTGCGGTGGTACAATGAGCAGTTCTTC. The rearrangement joins TRBV7-2 to TRBJ2-1, with 16 bases identical to TRBD2. Germline-derived CDR1 and CDR2 are SGHTA and FQGNSA. Unmatched junction bases numbered 13, after V lost 4 bases and J lost 4 bases. The CDR3 length is 20 residues.